The present T cell receptor beta chain was sequenced within a study of shared clonotypes between healthy human individuals (dated by TCRdb to the early 2020s). Broadly, across the study: The cohort comprised a couple of women and a few men aged 18 to 49 years. For each donor, three plates each were used for CD4 naive and CD4 memory, two plates were used for CD8 naive, and one plate was used for CD8 memory. To estimate repertoire size and how much clonotypes are shared between individuals, the study performed deep sequencing of blood TCR repertoires from roughly five healthy adults. To increase sequencing depth and limit assay-specific biases, TCR repertoire library preparation and sequencing were carried out by different laboratories using diverse techniques. Between about 0.9 and 8.9 billion PBMCs per donor were obtained by leukapheresis. The full study reports these points: Higher generation probabilities were observed for clonotypes shared by all four sorted-subset donors than for non-shared clonotypes. Pairwise subsampling indicated that sequencing depth was expected to affect the degree of clonotype sharing among donors. Sharing across a few donors was observed for around 4.8% of naive CD4, about 4% of naive CD8, 2% to 2.5% of memory CD4, and roughly 0.4% of memory CD8 clonotypes. The genetic and exposure-history diversity represented was limited by the small number of donors. Naive subsets generally had larger estimated clonotype richness than memory subsets. Sampling was restricted to blood, and TCR repertoires in tissue are likely to differ from TCR repertoires in blood. Rarefaction of sorted-subset datasets indicated incomplete sequencing despite the large sequencing depth.

Of note for this clone: Its antigen specificity is not known. No much larger clonotype is one base removed from it; base qualities were not supplied.

V drops 5 bases and J drops 3 bases, leaving 11 bases in between. According to the germline V gene (reference sequence), CDR1 reads SEHNR and CDR2 reads FQNEAQ. From its cysteine to its phenylalanine, the CDR3 spans 13 amino acids. Only the CDR3 part of the read is kept: 39 bases, read in frame from the first base. CD8 naive samples were CD45RO-negative cells positively selected for CCR7, giving a CD45RA+CCR7+ population that excluded TemRA cells. Healthy HIV-negative adults with no recently reported acute infections or vaccinations were included as donors. All donors were Caucasian adults living in Nashville, Tennessee, USA. Blood was obtained by leukapheresis, after which PBMCs were separated by Ficoll-Histopaque density gradient centrifugation and cryopreserved in liquid nitrogen vapor phase. Analytical flow cytometry was used to check the purity and quantity of each magnetically sorted T cell population. Each sorted fraction had its genomic DNA isolated and then quantified by UV absorbance on a Nanodrop 2000c.

Using the deep immunoSEQ assay, TCR CDR3 regions were amplified from genomic DNA by multiplex PCR. Extracted genomic DNA from each cell subset was distributed evenly across all wells of several immunoSEQ 96-well plates, and each plate was treated as a replicate. For sorted subsets, roughly 200 ng genomic DNA, equal to tens of thousands of T cell genomes, was loaded into each replicate PCR. Purified libraries were quantified with a Qubit 3.0 fluorometer, sized on a Bioanalyzer 2100, and re-quantified with the KAPA Library Quantification kit. Every immunoSEQ 96-well plate was sequenced on a separate single-read 150-cycle Illumina NextSeq 550 flow cell. On the study's bioinformatics: The immunoSEQ output contained only junctional sequences without quality scores, so filtering could not match that applied to full-length reads. Sequences were annotated with PyIR, a Python wrapper for IgBLAST v1.9, and V/J genes and CDR3 were assigned using IMGT germline references. Reads were filtered out if the reads had weak V/J assignments (E-value above 1e-6), no CDR3, stop codons, out-of-frame junctions, or ambiguous translated residues. V3J clonotypes were defined by identical inferred V gene, J gene, and CDR3 amino acid sequence. The percentage overlap between two repertoires was calculated by dividing the number of shared unique clonotypes by the size of the smaller repertoire. Repertoire richness was assessed with RTK rarefaction, the Chao1 estimator, and Recon v2.1 estimates of unobserved clonotypes. For all TCRbeta clonotypes obtained by the gDNA method from a few donors, generation probabilities were computed with OLGA. Imported from immuneACCESS, the table was reduced by TCRdb to in-frame sequences with V and J called. These copies leave out some clones; in studies compared against another copy, an unresolved V gene accounts for under half, and the cause of the remainder is not known. From that table come the V and J calls and clone size; the DNA was used to work out D and trimming. Counted in this sample were 650,000 to 800,000 clones; about 91% of them appeared once. Jointly, the top ten make up about 24% of the sample.

The sequence was obtained from a young man in good health. This chain joins TRBV7-9 to TRBJ2-7; a weak D assignment points to TRBD1 (6 bases agree). The sample consisted of naive CD8+ T cells sorted from blood. Explained via the paper, the cell subset or site label denotes: CD45RA+CCR7+. In nucleotides, the sequence is TGTGCCAGCAGCGCAGCAGGGGACTACGAGCAGTACTTC. This yields the protein CASSAAGDYEQYF. The CDR3 plus the reference TRBV7-9 and TRBJ2-7 genes for the other parts give the full variable domain: DTGVSQNPRHKITKRGQNVTFRCDPISEHNRLYWYRQTLGQGPEFLTYFQNEAQLEKSRLLSDRFSAERPKGSFSTLEIQRTEQGDSAMYLCASSAAGDYEQYFGPGTRLTVT.